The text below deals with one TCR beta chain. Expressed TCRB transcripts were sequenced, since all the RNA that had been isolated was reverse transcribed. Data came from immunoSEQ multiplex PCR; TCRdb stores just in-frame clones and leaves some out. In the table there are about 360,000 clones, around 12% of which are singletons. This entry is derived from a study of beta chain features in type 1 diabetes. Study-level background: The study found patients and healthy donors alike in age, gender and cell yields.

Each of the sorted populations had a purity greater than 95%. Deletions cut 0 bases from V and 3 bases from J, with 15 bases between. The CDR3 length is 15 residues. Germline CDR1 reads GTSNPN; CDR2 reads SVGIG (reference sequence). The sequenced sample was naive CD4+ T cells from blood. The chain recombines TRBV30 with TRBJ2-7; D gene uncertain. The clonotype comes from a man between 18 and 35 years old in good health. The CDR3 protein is CAWSVRRLTGYEQYF. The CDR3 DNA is TGTGCCTGGAGTGTAAGGCGGTTGACTGGCTACGAGCAGTACTTC.